These 20 T cell receptor delta chains originate from one sample sequenced in a study of gamma-delta chains in newborns, infants, children. TCRdb re-called clones from the reads via CATT. Of 3,200 or so delta-chain clones listed, around 3.9% are singletons. The source material was blood. These receptors were collected from a child who was a newborn, infant or young child, either healthy, febrile or measles-vaccinated (not recorded which).

This clone counts as medium-sized. The sample carries other DNA sequences with the same CDR3. The V call is TRDV2, the J call TRDJ3, with 10 bases aligning to TRDD3. Germline CDR1 is GEAIGNYY and CDR2 is EKD. Trimming at V came to 0 bases and at J to 0 bases, leaving 7 bases not matched to a gene. The CDR3 length is 20 residues. The CDR3 bases are TGTGCCTGTGACACCGGATATCTGGGGGATAGCTCCTGGGACACCCGACAGATGTTTTTC. Translating gives CACDTGYLGDSSWDTRQMFF.

A few counts support this clone. This may be a read error, as it is one base from a much larger clone. The sample has other DNA sequences that encode this CDR3 too. This chain connects TRDV2 to TRDJ3; D gene uncertain. The CDR3 has 16 amino acids. Germline CDR1 is GEAIGNYY and CDR2 is EKD. CDR3: CACDTVSSWDTRQMFF. The CDR3 nucleotides read TGTGCTTGTGACACCGTGAGCTCCTGGGACACCCGACAGATGTTTTTC.

As regards this clone: The protein given by TCRdb reflects a much larger clone and differs at residue 10 from this DNA's translation, likely from a read error; the protein shown is the DNA's translation. The CDR3 here is CACDKWGMTTQLFF. CDR3 sequence (DNA): TGTGCCTGTGACAAATGGGGGATGACGACACAACTCTTCTTT. V usage is TRDV2 and J usage is TRDJ2; 8 nucleotides agree with TRDD3. Germline-derived CDR1 and CDR2 are GEAIGNYY and EKD. Unmatched junction bases numbered 7, after V lost 2 bases and J lost 9 bases. The CDR3 runs 14 residues.

This clone occurred a few times. A far larger clone lies a single base away; this is likely a read error. The identical CDR3 is also encoded by other nucleotide sequences in the sample. The chain combines TRDV2 with TRDJ3; 12 bases are shared with TRDD3. The CDR3 covers 17 residues. The germline CDR1 and CDR2 sequences are GEAIGNYY and EKD. CDR3 sequence: CACDILGDTWDTRQMFF. CDR3 sequence (DNA): TGTGCCTGTGACATACTGGGGGATACCTGGGACACACGACAGATGTTTTTC.

As for this clone: The TCRdb protein comes from a much larger clone and disagrees with this DNA's translation at residue 11, likely due to a read error; the protein given here is derived from the DNA. In nucleotides, the CDR3 is TGTGCCTGTGACACCGTACTGGGGGATACCGGGGACACCCGACAGATGTTTTTC. This translates into CACDTVLGDTGDTRQMFF. This chain joins TRDV2 and TRDJ3; 12 positions agree with TRDD3. CDR1 is GEAIGNYY and CDR2 is EKD in the germline V gene. Germline trimming cut 0 bases from V and 5 bases from J; bases unmatched to any gene: 4. CDR3 length equals 18 residues.

This clone was seen only a few times. This may be a read error, as it is one base from a much larger clone. This chain uses TRDV2 with TRDJ3; 11 bases map to TRDD3. The CDR3 is 20 amino acids. V was pared by 3 bases and J by 0 bases, with 9 bases of the junction left unmatched. CDR1 is GEAIGNYY and CDR2 is EKD in the germline V gene. CDR3 residues: CACDSAGGYLGSWDTRQMFF. CDR3 coding DNA: TGTGCCTGTGACTCGGCTGGGGGATACCTAGGCTCCTGGGACACCCGACAGATGTTTTTC.

Relative to its sample, this clone is large. This specimen includes other DNA sequences encoding the same CDR3. The chain employs TRDV2 and TRDJ2; a weak D match, TRDD3 (5 bases). V lost 0 bases, J lost 1 base, and 5 bases lay in between. The germline V gene has CDR1 GEAIGNYY and CDR2 EKD. CDR3 length equals 14 residues. Here the CDR3 reads CACDTGDLTAQLFF. CDR3 in DNA: TGTGCCTGTGACACCGGGGATTTGACAGCACAACTCTTCTTT.

This clone showed up just a few times. This likely traces to a read error, being one base from a far larger clone. This same CDR3 is encoded by further DNA sequences in the sample. The V and J genes are TRDV2 and TRDJ2; 12 bases are shared with TRDD3. Losses at the gene ends were 5 bases for V and 11 bases for J; bases not matched to a gene: 5. This CDR3 region has 13 residues. Germline CDR1 reads GEAIGNYY; CDR2 reads EKD. The CDR3 DNA is TGTGCCTGTGCTGGGGGATACGTATCGCAACTCTTCTTT. Protein sequence: CACAGGYVSQLFF.

In regard to this clone: One base away lies a much larger clone, so this may be a sequencing read error. This CDR3 is also generated by other DNA sequences in the sample. This sequence joins TRDV2 and TRDJ3; TRDD3 matches 9 bases. The CDR3 loop spans 19 amino acids. The germline CDR1 and CDR2 sequences are GEAIGNYY and EKD. With 3 bases clipped from V and 0 bases from J, the junction kept 8 bases outside the gene matches. CDR3 nucleotide sequence: TGTGCCTGTGACGTAGTACTGGGGGACAGCTCCTGGGACACCCGACAGATGTTTTTC. This codes for CACDVVLGDSSWDTRQMFF.

About this clone itself: TCRdb's protein for this DNA is that of a much larger clone and differs from the translation at residue 9, likely a read error; the protein shown is the DNA translation. The V and J genes are TRDV2 and TRDJ3, with 9 bases aligning to TRDD3. This CDR3 contains 18 residues. Trimming at V came to 3 bases and at J to 2 bases, leaving 7 bases not matched to a gene. Germline V CDR1 and CDR2: GEAIGNYY, EKD. CDR3 residues: CACDGTGGHAWDTRQMFF. CDR3 bases: TGTGCCTGTGACGGGACTGGGGGACACGCCTGGGACACCCGACAGATGTTTTTC.

By proportion, this clone is medium-sized. The rearrangement joins TRDV2 to TRDJ2; the match to TRDD3 covers 7 bases. This CDR3 has 14 amino acids. Germline assignment: CDR1 GEAIGNYY and CDR2 EKD. Trimming cost V 0 bases and J 4 bases; bases outside gene matches: 1. The CDR3 DNA is TGTGCCTGTGACACCTGGGGGACGACAGCACAACTCTTCTTT. The encoded protein is CACDTWGTTAQLFF.

On this clone itself: A far larger clone is one base from this, pointing to a likely read error. Within the sample, other DNA sequences also encode this same CDR3. The rearrangement uses TRDV2 and TRDJ1; 8 bases map to TRDD3. Trimming at V came to 7 bases and at J to 0 bases, leaving 9 bases not matched to a gene. The CDR3 sequence is 15 residues long. CDR1 GEAIGNYY and CDR2 EKD come from the germline V gene. The DNA for the CDR3 is TGTGCCTGCGACCGTTTACTGGGGGACACCGATAAACTCATCTTT. Translated, it gives CACDRLLGDTDKLIF.

This clone was observed a few times. A read error may produce the germline difference seen at one junction end. The J gene is TRDJ3, the V gene TRDV2, with 13 nucleotides matching TRDD3. CDR3 length: 20 residues. CDR1 GEAIGNYY and CDR2 EKD come from the germline V gene. This CDR3 is CACDTYWGIRSSWDPRQVFF. In nucleotides, the CDR3 is TGTGCCTGTGACACGTACTGGGGGATACGCAGCTCCTGGGACCCCCGACAGGTGTTTTTC.

Sample share makes this clone large (0.1 to 1%). The same CDR3 also results from other DNA sequences found in this sample. This chain uses TRDV2 with TRDJ3; no reliable D call. V was cut by 2 bases and J by 1 base, with 8 bases left in between. Germline-derived CDR1 and CDR2 are GEAIGNYY and EKD. The CDR3 has 16 amino acids. The CDR3 nucleotides are TGTGCCTGTGACAACGTACTATCCTGGGACACCCGACAGATGTTTTTC. This encodes CACDNVLSWDTRQMFF.

Of note for this clone: A much larger clone differs by one base, so this may be a read error. V gene TRDV2 combines with J gene TRDJ3; 8 positions agree with TRDD3. This CDR3 comprises 20 residues. Germline V gives CDR1 GEAIGNYY, CDR2 EKD. CDR3 protein: CAYDRVDGGSHTWDTRQMFF. The CDR3 coding sequence is TGTGCCTATGACCGGGTGGATGGGGGATCCCATACCTGGGACACCCGACAGATGTTTTTC.

This clone has a handful of counts. The protein in TCRdb stems from a much larger clone and differs at residue 7 from this DNA's translation, likely a read error; here the protein is translated from the DNA. The rearrangement links TRDV2 to TRDJ3; D perhaps matches TRDD3 (6 bases). CDR3 length: 18 residues. Germline CDR1 GEAIGNYY, CDR2 EKD. V shed 0 bases and J shed 0 bases, with 11 bases lying between them. The CDR3 nucleotides are TGTGCCTGTGACACCGGCCGGGGGAGCTCCTGGGACACCCGACAGATGTTTTTC. This encodes CACDTGRGSSWDTRQMFF.

Note on this clone: A far larger clone is off by one base, so a read error is likely. V is TRDV2 and J is TRDJ3, with 13 bases matching TRDD3. The CDR3 is 20 amino acids. In germline, CDR1 is GEAIGNYY, CDR2 EKD. The ends lost 3 bases at V and 0 bases at J; junction bases unmatched: 7. This CDR3 is CACDAVLGDTRSWDTRQMFF. CDR3 in DNA: TGTGCCTGTGACGCCGTACTGGGGGATACGCGCTCCTGGGACACCCGACAGATGTTTTTC.

Remarks on this clone: With only one base between it and a far larger clone, this is likely a read error. The gene calls are TRDV2 and TRDJ1, with TRDD3 matching over 7 bases. V gave up 3 bases and J gave up 2 bases; unmatched junction bases: 2. This CDR3 has 13 amino acids. Germline-derived CDR1 and CDR2 are GEAIGNYY and EKD. The CDR3 nucleotides are TGTGCCTGTGACCCCTGGGGGACCGATAAACTCATCTTT. Translation gives CACDPWGTDKLIF.

This clone is termed medium-sized. The chain links TRDV1 to TRDJ1, with 8 nucleotides matching TRDD3. CDR1 and CDR2 from the germline V gene are TSWWSYY and QGS. V lost 2 bases to trimming and J lost 0 bases; unmatched junction nucleotides: 17. The CDR3 totals 20 residues. The CDR3 region has the DNA TGTGCTCTTGGGGAATTGCGTCACTGGGGGTTCTCTTTCTACACCGATAAACTCATCTTT. It translates to CALGELRHWGFSFYTDKLIF.

As concerns this clone: The TCRdb protein comes from a much larger clone and disagrees with this DNA's translation at residue 10, likely due to a read error; the protein given here is derived from the DNA. The chain links TRDV2 to TRDJ2; TRDD3 aligns across 8 bases. The CDR3 runs to 14 residues. Looked up from germline, CDR1 is GEAIGNYY and CDR2 is EKD. CDR3 sequence: CACDTWGYTVQLFF. The CDR3 DNA sequence: TGTGCCTGTGACACCTGGGGATACACAGTACAACTCTTCTTT.